The T cell receptor (beta chain) under discussion was sequenced for a study of blood T cell repertoires in COVID-19. Background on the study: Spain, Italy and the United States supplied samples that represented acute and convalescent COVID-19. PBMCs, B-cell-depleted T cells, or T cells provided the cDNA or gDNA that made up the material.

Germline V gene lookup returns CDR1 GTSNPN and CDR2 SVGIG (reference sequence). The CDR3 has 15 amino acids. The V and J ends lost 7 bases and 6 bases respectively, with 19 bases between them. Methods used by the authors: Amplification from reference gene primers served as the basis for estimated nucleated cell counts. Repertoires were generated with immunoSEQ multiplex PCR, while TCRdb's copy carries only in-frame clones and drops some. V, J and clone size are those of that table, while D and trimming were read from the DNA. The table has some 15,000 clones, about 83% seen once. The chain joins TRBV30 to TRBJ1-6; D unclear. This sequence was found in an older woman with acute or convalescent COVID-19. The sequencing input was peripheral blood. CDR3 region: CASGLGMRFNSPLHF. Here the CDR3 DNA reads TGTGCCTCAGGACTCGGAATGAGGTTTAATTCACCCCTCCACTTT.